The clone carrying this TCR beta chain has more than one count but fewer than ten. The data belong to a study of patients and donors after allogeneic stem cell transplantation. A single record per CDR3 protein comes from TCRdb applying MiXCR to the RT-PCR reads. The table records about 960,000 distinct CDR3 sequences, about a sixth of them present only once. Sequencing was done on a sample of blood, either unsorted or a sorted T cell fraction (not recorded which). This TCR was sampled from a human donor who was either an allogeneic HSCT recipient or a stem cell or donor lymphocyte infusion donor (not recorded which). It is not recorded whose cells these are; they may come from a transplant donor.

This CDR3 is CAWSGSDTGELFF. The CDR3 DNA follows: TGTGCCTGGAGCGGGAGTGATACCGGGGAGCTGTTTTTT. The rearrangement uses TRBV30 and TRBJ2-2; D may be TRBD2 (6 bases). Germline CDR1 and CDR2: GTSNPN and SVGIG (reference sequence). This CDR3 is 13 amino acids long. V was cut by 3 bases and J by 5 bases, with 10 bases left in between. The full variable domain, completed using reference TRBV30 and TRBJ2-2, is SQTIHQWPATLVQPVGSPLSLECTVEGTSNPNLYWYRQAAGRGLQLLFYSVGIGQISSEVPQNLSASRPQDRQFILSSKKLLLSDSGFYLCAWSGSDTGELFFGEGSRLTVL.